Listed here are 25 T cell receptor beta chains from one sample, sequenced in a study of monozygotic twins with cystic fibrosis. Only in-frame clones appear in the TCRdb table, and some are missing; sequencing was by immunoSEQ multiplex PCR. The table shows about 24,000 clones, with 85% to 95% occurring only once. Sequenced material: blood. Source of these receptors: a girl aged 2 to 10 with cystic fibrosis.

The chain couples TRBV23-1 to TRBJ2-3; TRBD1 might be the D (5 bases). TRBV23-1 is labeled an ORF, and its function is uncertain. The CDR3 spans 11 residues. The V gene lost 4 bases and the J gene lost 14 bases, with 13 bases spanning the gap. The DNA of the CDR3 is TGCGCCAGCAGTCCCTGGGGCCAGAGGTATTTT. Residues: CASSPWGQRYF.

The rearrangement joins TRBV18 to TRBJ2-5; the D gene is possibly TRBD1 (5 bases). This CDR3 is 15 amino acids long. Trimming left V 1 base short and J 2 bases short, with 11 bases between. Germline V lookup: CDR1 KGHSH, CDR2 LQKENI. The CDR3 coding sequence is TGTGCCAGCTCACCACTGACAGAGAAACAAGAGACCCAGTACTTC. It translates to CASSPLTEKQETQYF.

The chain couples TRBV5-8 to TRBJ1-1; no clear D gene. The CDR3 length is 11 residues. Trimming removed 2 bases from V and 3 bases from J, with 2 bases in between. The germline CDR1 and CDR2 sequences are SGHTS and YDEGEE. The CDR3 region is CASSFYTEAFF. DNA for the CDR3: TGTGCCAGCAGCTTTTACACTGAAGCTTTCTTT.

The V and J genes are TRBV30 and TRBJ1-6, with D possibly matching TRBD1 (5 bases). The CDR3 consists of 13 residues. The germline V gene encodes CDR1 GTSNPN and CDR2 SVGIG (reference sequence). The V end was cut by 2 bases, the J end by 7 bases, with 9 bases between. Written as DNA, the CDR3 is TGTGCCTGGAGTCAGGGTGGGAATTCACCCCTCCACTTT. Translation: CAWSQGGNSPLHF.

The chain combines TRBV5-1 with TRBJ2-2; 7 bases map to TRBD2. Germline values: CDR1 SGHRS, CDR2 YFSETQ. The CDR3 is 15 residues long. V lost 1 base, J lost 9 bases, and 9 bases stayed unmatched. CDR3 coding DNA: TGCGCCAGCAGCTTGATCAGCGGGGTCGAGCGGGAGCTGTTTTTT. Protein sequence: CASSLISGVERELFF. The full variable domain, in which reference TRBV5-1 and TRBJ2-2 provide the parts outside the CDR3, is KAGVTQTPRYLIKTRGQQVTLSCSPISGHRSVSWYQQTPGQGLQFLFEYFSETQRNKGNFPGRFSGRQFSNSRSEMNVSTLELGDSALYLCASSLISGVERELFFGEGSRLTVL.

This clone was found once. CDR3 sequence reads: CASSVRGDTEAFF. CDR3 coding DNA: TGTGCCAGCAGTGTTAGGGGAGACACTGAAGCTTTCTTT. The chain links TRBV6-1 to TRBJ1-1, with a weak D call TRBD1 (5 bases). Germline loops: CDR1 MNHNS, CDR2 SASEGT. Trimming cost V 4 bases and J 3 bases, with 9 bases left between them. This CDR3 has 13 residues.

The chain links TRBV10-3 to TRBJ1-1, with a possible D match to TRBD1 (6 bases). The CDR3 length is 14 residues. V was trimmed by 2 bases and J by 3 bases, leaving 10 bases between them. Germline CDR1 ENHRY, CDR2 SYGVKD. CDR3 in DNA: TGTGCCATCAGTGAGAGACAGGAGGACACTGAAGCTTTCTTT. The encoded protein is CAISERQEDTEAFF.

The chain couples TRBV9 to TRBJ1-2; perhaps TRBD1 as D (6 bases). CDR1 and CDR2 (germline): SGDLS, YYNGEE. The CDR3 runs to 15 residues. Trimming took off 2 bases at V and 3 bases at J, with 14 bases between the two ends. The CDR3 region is CASSVQVAGDYGYTF. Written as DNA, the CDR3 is TGTGCCAGCAGCGTTCAGGTGGCAGGGGACTATGGCTACACCTTC.

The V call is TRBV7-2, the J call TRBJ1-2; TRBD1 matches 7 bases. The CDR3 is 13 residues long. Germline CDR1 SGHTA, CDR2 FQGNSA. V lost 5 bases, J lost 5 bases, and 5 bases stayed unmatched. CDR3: CASSPGTVYGYTF. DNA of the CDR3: TGTGCCAGCAGCCCAGGGACAGTTTATGGCTACACCTTC.

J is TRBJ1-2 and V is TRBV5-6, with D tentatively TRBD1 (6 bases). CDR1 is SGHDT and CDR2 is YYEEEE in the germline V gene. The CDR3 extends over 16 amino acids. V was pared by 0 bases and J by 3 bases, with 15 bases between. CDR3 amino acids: CASSLELQGWDYGYTF. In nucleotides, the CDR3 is TGTGCCAGCAGCTTGGAGCTCCAGGGGTGGGACTATGGCTACACCTTC.

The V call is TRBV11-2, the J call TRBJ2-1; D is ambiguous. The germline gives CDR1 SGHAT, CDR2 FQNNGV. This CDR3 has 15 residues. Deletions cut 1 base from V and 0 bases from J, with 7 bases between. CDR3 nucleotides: TGTGCCAGCAGCTTAGGGGAAAGCTCCTACAATGAGCAGTTCTTC. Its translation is CASSLGESSYNEQFF.

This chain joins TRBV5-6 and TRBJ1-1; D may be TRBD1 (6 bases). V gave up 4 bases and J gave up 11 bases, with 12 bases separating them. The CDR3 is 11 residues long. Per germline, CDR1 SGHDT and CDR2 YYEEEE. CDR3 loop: CASSRGQRAFF. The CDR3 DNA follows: TGTGCCAGCAGCCGAGGACAGCGCGCTTTCTTT.

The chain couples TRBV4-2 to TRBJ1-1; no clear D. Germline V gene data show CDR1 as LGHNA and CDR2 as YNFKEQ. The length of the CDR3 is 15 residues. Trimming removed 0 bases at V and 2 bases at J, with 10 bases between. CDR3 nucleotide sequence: TGTGCCAGCAGCCAAGAATCGGGTGCCAACACTGAAGCTTTCTTT. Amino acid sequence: CASSQESGANTEAFF.

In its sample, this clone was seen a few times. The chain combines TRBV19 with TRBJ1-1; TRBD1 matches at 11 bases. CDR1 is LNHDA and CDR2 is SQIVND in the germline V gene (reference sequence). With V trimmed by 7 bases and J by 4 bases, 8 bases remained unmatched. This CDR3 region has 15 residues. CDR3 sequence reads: CASTDGQGAITEAFF. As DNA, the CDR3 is TGTGCCAGTACCGACGGACAGGGGGCTATCACTGAAGCTTTCTTT.

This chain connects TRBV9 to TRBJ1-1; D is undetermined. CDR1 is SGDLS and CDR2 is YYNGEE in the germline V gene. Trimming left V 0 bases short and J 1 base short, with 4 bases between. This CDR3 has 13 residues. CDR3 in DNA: TGTGCCAGCAGCGTAGGCAAGAACACTGAAGCTTTCTTT. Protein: CASSVGKNTEAFF. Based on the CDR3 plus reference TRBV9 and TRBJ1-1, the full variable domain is DSGVTQTPKHLITATGQRVTLRCSPRSGDLSVYWYQQSLDQGLQFLIQYYNGEERAKGNILERFSAQQFPDLHSELNLSSLELGDSALYFCASSVGKNTEAFFGQGTRLTVV.

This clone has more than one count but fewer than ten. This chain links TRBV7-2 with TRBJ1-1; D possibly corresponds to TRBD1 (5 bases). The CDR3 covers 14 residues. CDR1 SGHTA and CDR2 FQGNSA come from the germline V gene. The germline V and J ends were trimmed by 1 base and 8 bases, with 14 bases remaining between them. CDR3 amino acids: CASSLDRDGREAFF. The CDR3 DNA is TGTGCCAGCAGCTTAGACCGGGACGGACGGGAAGCTTTCTTT.

CDR3 in amino acids: CASISDTQYF. The CDR3 DNA is TGTGCCAGCATCTCCGATACGCAGTATTTT. This chain links TRBV2 with TRBJ2-3; D is ambiguous. The CDR3 length is 10 residues. The germline V and J ends were trimmed by 7 bases and 6 bases, with 5 bases remaining between them. Germline CDR1 is SNHLY and CDR2 is FYNNEI.

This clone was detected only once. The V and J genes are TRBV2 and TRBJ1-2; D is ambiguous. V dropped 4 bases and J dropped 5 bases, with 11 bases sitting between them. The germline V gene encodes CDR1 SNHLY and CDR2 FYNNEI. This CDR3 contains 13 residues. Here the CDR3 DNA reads TGTGCCAGCAGTGTCGGGCCGCGATATGGCTACACCTTC. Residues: CASSVGPRYGYTF.

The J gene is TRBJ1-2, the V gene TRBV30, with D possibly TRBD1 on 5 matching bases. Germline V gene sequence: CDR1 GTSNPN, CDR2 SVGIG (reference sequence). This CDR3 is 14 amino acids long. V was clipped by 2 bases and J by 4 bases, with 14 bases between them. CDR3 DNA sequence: TGTGCCTGGAGTATAGGACATAACTCCTATGGCTACACCTTC. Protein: CAWSIGHNSYGYTF.

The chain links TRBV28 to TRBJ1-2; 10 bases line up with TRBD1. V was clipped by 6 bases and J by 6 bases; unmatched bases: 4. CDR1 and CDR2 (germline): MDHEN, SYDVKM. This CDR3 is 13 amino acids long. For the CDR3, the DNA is TGTGCCAGCAGGTCCGGGACAGGGGATGGCTACACCTTC. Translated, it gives CASRSGTGDGYTF.

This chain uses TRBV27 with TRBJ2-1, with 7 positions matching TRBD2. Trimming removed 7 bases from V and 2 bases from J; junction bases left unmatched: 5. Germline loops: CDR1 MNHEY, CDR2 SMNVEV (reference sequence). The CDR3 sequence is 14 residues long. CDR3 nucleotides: TGTGCCAGCACCAGAGCGGGACCCTACAATGAGCAGTTCTTC. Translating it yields CASTRAGPYNEQFF.

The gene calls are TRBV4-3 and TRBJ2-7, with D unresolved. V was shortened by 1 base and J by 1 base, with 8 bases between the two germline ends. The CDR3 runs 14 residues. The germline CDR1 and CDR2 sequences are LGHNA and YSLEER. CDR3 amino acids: CASSQGVGSYEQYF. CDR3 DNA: TGCGCCAGCAGCCAAGGGGTGGGATCCTACGAGCAGTACTTC.

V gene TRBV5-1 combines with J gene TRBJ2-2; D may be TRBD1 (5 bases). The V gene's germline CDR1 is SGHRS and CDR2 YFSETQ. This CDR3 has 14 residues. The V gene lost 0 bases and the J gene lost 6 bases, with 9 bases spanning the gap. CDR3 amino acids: CASSLVQGSGELFF. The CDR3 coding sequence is TGCGCCAGCAGCTTGGTCCAGGGCTCCGGGGAGCTGTTTTTT.

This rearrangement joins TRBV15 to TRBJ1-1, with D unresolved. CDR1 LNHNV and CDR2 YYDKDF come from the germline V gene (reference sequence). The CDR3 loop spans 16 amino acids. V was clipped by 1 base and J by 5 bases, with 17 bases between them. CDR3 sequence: CATSRGPSPSGTEAFF. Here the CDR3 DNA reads TGTGCCACCAGCAGAGGTCCCAGCCCATCTGGAACTGAAGCTTTCTTT.

The CDR3 coding sequence is TGTGCCAGCAGCGTAGAGACTGGGGGCAATTCCTATGGCTACACCTTC. It encodes CASSVETGGNSYGYTF. The J gene is TRBJ1-2, the V gene TRBV9; the D gene is possibly TRBD1 (6 bases). V was shortened by 0 bases and J by 4 bases, with 16 bases between the two germline ends. Per germline, CDR1 SGDLS and CDR2 YYNGEE. The CDR3 is 16 amino acids.